This entry lists 23 T cell receptor beta chains sequenced from one sample in a study of Ad26.COV2.S vaccination and SARS-CoV-2 variants. Described treatment: about 20 received Ad26.COV2.S at low or high dose, single or two shots; several received placebo; per-sample allocation not given. Samples analyzed were those drawn on day 63 after the first vaccine or placebo injection. Profiled with immunoSEQ multiplex PCR; TCRdb holds only in-frame clones, not every one. The sample yields about 280,000 clones, around 87% seen once. Sequences were derived from peripheral blood, sampled in a trial of Ad26.COV2.S vaccine versus placebo. The receptor source for this set is a person aged 18-60 years who received the Ad26.COV2.S COVID-19 vaccine or a placebo.

The rearrangement joins TRBV4-1 to TRBJ2-1; D may be TRBD2 (7 bases). Germline V gene sequence: CDR1 MGHRA, CDR2 YSYEKL. The CDR3 is 15 residues long. The V and J ends lost 0 bases and 3 bases respectively, with 9 bases between them. The CDR3 DNA is TGCGCCAGCAGCCAAGAAAGGGGGGGCTACAATGAGCAGTTCTTC. It specifies CASSQERGGYNEQFF.

The V and J genes are TRBV5-5 and TRBJ2-7; 14 bases fit TRBD2. V was clipped by 4 bases and J by 4 bases; unmatched bases: 4. Germline CDR1 reads SGHKS; CDR2 reads YYEKEE (reference sequence). CDR3 length equals 15 residues. As DNA, the CDR3 is TGTGCCAGCAGCCCCGGACTAGCGGGGGGTTACGAGCAGTACTTC. As protein: CASSPGLAGGYEQYF.

The rearrangement uses TRBV5-5 and TRBJ1-2, with 7 bases that match TRBD1. The germline CDR1 and CDR2 sequences are SGHKS and YYEKEE (reference sequence). The CDR3 is 16 amino acids. The V segment lost 0 bases and the J segment 0 bases; nucleotides outside the gene matches: 5. The DNA of the CDR3 is TGTGCCAGCAGCTTGGCCTTGACAGGGCCTAACTATGGCTACACCTTC. Residues: CASSLALTGPNYGYTF.

Only one count was recorded for this clone. The rearrangement joins TRBV9 to TRBJ1-1, with D unclear. The CDR3 spans 13 residues. V lost 3 bases to trimming and J lost 3 bases, with 9 bases between them. The V gene's germline CDR1 is SGDLS and CDR2 YYNGEE. CDR3: CASSAAIYTEAFF. CDR3 DNA sequence: TGTGCCAGCAGCGCCGCCATTTACACTGAAGCTTTCTTT. The full variable domain, completed using reference TRBV9 and TRBJ1-1, is DSGVTQTPKHLITATGQRVTLRCSPRSGDLSVYWYQQSLDQGLQFLIQYYNGEERAKGNILERFSAQQFPDLHSELNLSSLELGDSALYFCASSAAIYTEAFFGQGTRLTVV.

This chain joins TRBV18 and TRBJ2-1; 8 bases are a match to TRBD2. Germline V CDR1 and CDR2: KGHSH, LQKENI. Germline trimming cut 3 bases from V and 6 bases from J; bases unmatched to any gene: 7. The CDR3 extends over 15 amino acids. CDR3 nucleotides: TGTGCCAGCTCACCGACCAGGACTAGCATCAATGAGCAGTTCTTC. It yields the protein CASSPTRTSINEQFF.

This rearrangement joins TRBV7-8 to TRBJ1-6; 7 bases fit TRBD1. The CDR3 contains 18 residues. Germline-derived CDR1 and CDR2 are SGHVS and FQNEAQ. The ends lost 5 bases at V and 0 bases at J; junction bases unmatched: 10. The CDR3 DNA reads TGTGCCAGCAGCATACGCGGACAGGACTTCTCCTATAATTCACCCCTCCACTTT. Translated, it gives CASSIRGQDFSYNSPLHF.

This clone showed up just a few times. The CDR3 sequence is CASTWDGRSGANVLTF. CDR3 coding DNA: TGTGCCAGCACTTGGGACGGACGCTCTGGGGCCAACGTCCTGACTTTC. The chain couples TRBV2 to TRBJ2-6; D could derive from TRBD1 or TRBD2 (5 bases each). Germline assignment: CDR1 SNHLY and CDR2 FYNNEI. V was clipped by 7 bases and J by 0 bases, with 13 bases between them. The CDR3 length is 16 residues.

The chain uses TRBV5-1 and TRBJ2-7; D could derive from TRBD1 or TRBD2 (5 bases each). Per the germline V gene, CDR1 is SGHRS and CDR2 is YFSETQ. The CDR3 runs to 15 residues. With 0 bases removed from V and 2 bases from J, the gap between germline ends came to 12 bases. The CDR3 bases are TGCGCCAGCAGCTTGGGCGGAGGACAACCCTACGAGCAGTACTTC. It yields the protein CASSLGGGQPYEQYF. The whole variable domain, remainder taken from reference TRBV5-1 and TRBJ2-7, is KAGVTQTPRYLIKTRGQQVTLSCSPISGHRSVSWYQQTPGQGLQFLFEYFSETQRNKGNFPGRFSGRQFSNSRSEMNVSTLELGDSALYLCASSLGGGQPYEQYFGPGTRLTVT.

This chain uses TRBV11-2 with TRBJ2-2; D is unclear. The germline V gene has CDR1 SGHAT and CDR2 FQNNGV. V was cut by 4 bases and J by 1 base, with 7 bases left in between. The length of the CDR3 is 14 residues. The CDR3 spells CASSWVRNTGELFF. CDR3 nucleotides: TGTGCCAGCAGCTGGGTTCGGAACACCGGGGAGCTGTTTTTT.

The rearrangement uses TRBV5-1 and TRBJ1-1; tentative D call: TRBD1 (6 bases). CDR1 SGHRS and CDR2 YFSETQ come from the germline V gene. The V end was cut by 3 bases, the J end by 5 bases, with 14 bases between. This CDR3 region has 14 residues. The CDR3 region is CASSSQGGGTEAFF. The CDR3 DNA sequence: TGCGCCAGCAGCTCACAGGGAGGCGGGACTGAAGCTTTCTTT.

V is TRBV11-3 and J is TRBJ1-1; D remains unclear. Germline CDR1 SGHNT, CDR2 YENEEA. The V end was cut by 4 bases, the J end by 1 base, with 7 bases between. The CDR3 consists of 13 residues. Here the CDR3 DNA reads TGTGCCAGCAGCTATACCGGGAACACTGAAGCTTTCTTT. Residues: CASSYTGNTEAFF.

The chain combines TRBV5-1 with TRBJ2-1; D gene uncertain. The CDR3 loop spans 13 amino acids. Trimming removed 0 bases from V and 6 bases from J, with 7 bases in between. Germline values: CDR1 SGHRS, CDR2 YFSETQ. CDR3 nucleotide sequence: TGCGCCAGCAGCTTGGGGCAGCTCAATGAGCAGTTCTTC. Encoded protein: CASSLGQLNEQFF. The full variable domain, with the rest looked up from reference TRBV5-1 and TRBJ2-1, is KAGVTQTPRYLIKTRGQQVTLSCSPISGHRSVSWYQQTPGQGLQFLFEYFSETQRNKGNFPGRFSGRQFSNSRSEMNVSTLELGDSALYLCASSLGQLNEQFFGPGTRLTVL.

This sequence joins TRBV30 and TRBJ1-1; 9 bases agree with TRBD1. This CDR3 spans 16 amino acids. Trimming removed 5 bases from V and 0 bases from J; junction bases left unmatched: 10. The germline CDR1 and CDR2 sequences are GTSNPN and SVGIG (reference sequence). This chain's CDR3 is CAWGGYGTGMNTEAFF. Here the CDR3 DNA reads TGTGCCTGGGGAGGGTACGGGACAGGGATGAACACTGAAGCTTTCTTT.

This clone was counted only a few times. The J gene is TRBJ1-5, the V gene TRBV15, with no clear D. Germline values: CDR1 LNHNV, CDR2 YYDKDF (reference sequence). CDR3 size: 13 residues. With 4 bases removed from V and 5 bases from J, the gap between germline ends came to 9 bases. DNA for the CDR3: TGTGCCACCAGCACCCAAAGGCATCAGCCCCAGCATTTT. It translates to CATSTQRHQPQHF.

The chain couples TRBV5-5 to TRBJ2-5; tentative D call: TRBD2 (6 bases). The V end was cut by 3 bases, the J end by 5 bases, with 11 bases between. The CDR3 loop spans 13 amino acids. Germline assignment: CDR1 SGHKS and CDR2 YYEKEE (reference sequence). CDR3: CASSSYAGETQYF. The CDR3 bases are TGTGCCAGCAGCTCGTACGCGGGGGAGACCCAGTACTTC.

The V and J genes are TRBV6-2 or TRBV6-3 and TRBJ1-1; D is unclear. The CDR3 is made up of 13 amino acids. Germline CDR1 reads MNHEY; CDR2 reads SVGEGT. V was clipped by 6 bases and J by 2 bases, with 10 bases between them. The CDR3 nucleotides read TGTGCCAGCAGCGCGGACCGTAACACTGAAGCTTTCTTT. Amino acids: CASSADRNTEAFF.

The V call is TRBV10-3, the J call TRBJ2-4; possible D gene TRBD2, 5 bases. The CDR3 is 14 amino acids. Between the trimmed V and J ends, which lost 0 bases and 8 bases, there was a span of 11 bases. Germline V gives CDR1 ENHRY, CDR2 SYGVKD. The CDR3 here is CAISESRVGDIQYF. CDR3 bases: TGTGCCATCAGTGAGTCGAGGGTTGGGGACATTCAGTACTTC.

This clone was detected a few times. The chain uses TRBV3-1 (or the pseudogene TRBV3-2) and TRBJ2-7; TRBD2 matches at 8 bases. J gave up 5 bases and V 4 bases, and 7 bases lay outside the gene matches. CDR1 is LGHDT and CDR2 is YNNKEL in the germline V gene (reference sequence). The CDR3 runs 14 residues. The CDR3 DNA reads TGTGCCAGCAGCCCCGCGGGACTAGTAAACGAGCAGTACTTC. Its protein product is CASSPAGLVNEQYF.

The genes are TRBV7-9 and TRBJ2-1; a possible D gene is TRBD2 (6 bases). The V end lost 0 bases, the J end lost 4 bases, and 10 bases lay between the germline ends. The CDR3 contains 15 residues. Germline CDR1 is SEHNR and CDR2 is FQNEAQ (reference sequence). CDR3 nucleotides: TGTGCCAGCAGCTTAGCGGGAGGTCGGTACAATGAGCAGTTCTTC. Translating gives CASSLAGGRYNEQFF.

The V call is TRBV7-2, the J call TRBJ2-5, with 8 positions matching TRBD1. The CDR3 extends over 17 amino acids. Germline CDR1 is SGHTA and CDR2 is FQGNSA. V gave up 3 bases and J gave up 3 bases; unmatched junction bases: 12. DNA for the CDR3: TGTGCCAGCAGCTTGATCTGGGACAGGATTACAGAAGAGACCCAGTACTTC. This gives the protein CASSLIWDRITEETQYF.

The V and J genes are TRBV28 and TRBJ2-6, with 7 bases fitting TRBD1. The CDR3 has 16 amino acids. Per the germline V gene, CDR1 is MDHEN and CDR2 is SYDVKM. V shed 5 bases and J 4 bases; nucleotides not matched to a gene: 8. For the CDR3, the DNA is TGTGCCAGCAGTACCGCGACAGGGTCCGGGGCCAACGTCCTGACTTTC. Amino acids: CASSTATGSGANVLTF.

The chain has TRBV5-6 and TRBJ2-3; possible D gene TRBD2, 6 bases. This CDR3 is built from 16 residues. Trimming left V 2 bases short and J 3 bases short, with 16 bases between. Per germline, CDR1 SGHDT and CDR2 YYEEEE. The chain's CDR3 is CASSLIWRGTTDTQYF. The CDR3 coding sequence is TGTGCCAGCAGCTTAATATGGCGGGGCACTACAGATACGCAGTATTTT.

In its sample, this clone was seen once. The chain recombines TRBV18 with TRBJ1-5; possibly TRBD1 for D (5 bases). Germline lookup yields CDR1 KGHSH and CDR2 LQKENI. This CDR3 has 13 residues. Trimming removed 3 bases at V and 6 bases at J, with 9 bases between. The CDR3 here is CASSPAQGQPQHF. The CDR3 nucleotides are TGTGCCAGCTCACCGGCGCAGGGTCAGCCCCAGCATTTT.